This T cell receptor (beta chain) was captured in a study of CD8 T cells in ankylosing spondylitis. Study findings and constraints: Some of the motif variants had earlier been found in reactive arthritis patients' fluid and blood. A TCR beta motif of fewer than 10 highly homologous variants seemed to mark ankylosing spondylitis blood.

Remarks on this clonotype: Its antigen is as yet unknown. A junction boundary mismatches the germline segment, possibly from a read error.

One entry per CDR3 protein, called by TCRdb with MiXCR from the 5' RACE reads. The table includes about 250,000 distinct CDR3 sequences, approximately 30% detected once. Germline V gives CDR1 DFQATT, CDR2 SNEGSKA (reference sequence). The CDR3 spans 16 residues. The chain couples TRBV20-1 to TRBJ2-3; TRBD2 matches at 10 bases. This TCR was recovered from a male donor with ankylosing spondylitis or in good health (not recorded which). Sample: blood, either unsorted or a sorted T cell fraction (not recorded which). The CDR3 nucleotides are TGCTGTGCTAGGGCGTGGGCTAGCGGGGGAACAGATACGCAGTATTTT. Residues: CCARAWASGGTDTQYF.